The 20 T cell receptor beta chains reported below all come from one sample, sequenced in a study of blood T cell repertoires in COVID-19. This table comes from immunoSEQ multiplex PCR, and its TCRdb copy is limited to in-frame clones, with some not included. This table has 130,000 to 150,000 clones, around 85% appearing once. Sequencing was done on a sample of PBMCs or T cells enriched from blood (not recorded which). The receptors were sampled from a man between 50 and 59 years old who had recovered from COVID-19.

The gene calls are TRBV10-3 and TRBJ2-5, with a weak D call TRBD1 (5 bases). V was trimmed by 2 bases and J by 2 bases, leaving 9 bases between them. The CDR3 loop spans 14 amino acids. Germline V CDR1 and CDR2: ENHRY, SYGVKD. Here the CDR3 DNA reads TGTGCCATCAGTGAGAGCAGGGATCAAGAGACCCAGTACTTC. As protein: CAISESRDQETQYF.

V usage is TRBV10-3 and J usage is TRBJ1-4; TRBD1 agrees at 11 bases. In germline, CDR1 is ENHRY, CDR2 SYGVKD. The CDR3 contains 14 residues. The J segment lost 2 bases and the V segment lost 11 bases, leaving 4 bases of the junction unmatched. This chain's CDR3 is CASGQGATNEKLFF. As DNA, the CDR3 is TGTGCCTCCGGACAGGGGGCCACTAATGAAAAACTGTTTTTT.

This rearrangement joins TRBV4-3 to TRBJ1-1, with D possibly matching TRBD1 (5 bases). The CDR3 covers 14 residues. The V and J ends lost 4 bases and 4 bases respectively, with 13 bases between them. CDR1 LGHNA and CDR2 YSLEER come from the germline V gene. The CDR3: CASSRGTLGTEAFF. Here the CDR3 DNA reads TGCGCCAGCAGCCGAGGGACTTTAGGCACTGAAGCTTTCTTT.

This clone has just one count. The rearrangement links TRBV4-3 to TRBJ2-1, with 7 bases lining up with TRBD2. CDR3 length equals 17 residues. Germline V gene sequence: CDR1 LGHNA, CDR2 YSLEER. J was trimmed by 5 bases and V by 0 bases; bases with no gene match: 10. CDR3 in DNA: TGCGCCAGCAGCCAAGAGACTAGCCGTGGGCTCCACAATGAGCAGTTCTTC. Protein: CASSQETSRGLHNEQFF.

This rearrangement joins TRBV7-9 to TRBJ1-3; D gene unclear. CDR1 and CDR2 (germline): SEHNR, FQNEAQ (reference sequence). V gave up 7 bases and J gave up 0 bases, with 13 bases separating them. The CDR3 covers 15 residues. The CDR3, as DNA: TGTGCCAGCACAGTAAGCTTCTTCTCTGGAAACACCATATATTTT. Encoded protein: CASTVSFFSGNTIYF. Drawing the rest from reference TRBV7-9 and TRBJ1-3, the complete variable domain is DTGVSQNPRHKITKRGQNVTFRCDPISEHNRLYWYRQTLGQGPEFLTYFQNEAQLEKSRLLSDRFSAERPKGSFSTLEIQRTEQGDSAMYLCASTVSFFSGNTIYFGEGSWLTVV.

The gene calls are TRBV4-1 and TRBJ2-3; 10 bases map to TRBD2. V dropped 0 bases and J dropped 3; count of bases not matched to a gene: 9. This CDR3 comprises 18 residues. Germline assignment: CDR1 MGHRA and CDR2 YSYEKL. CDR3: CASSQEGPSGGETDTQYF. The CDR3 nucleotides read TGCGCCAGCAGCCAAGAGGGGCCTAGCGGGGGAGAGACAGATACGCAGTATTTT.

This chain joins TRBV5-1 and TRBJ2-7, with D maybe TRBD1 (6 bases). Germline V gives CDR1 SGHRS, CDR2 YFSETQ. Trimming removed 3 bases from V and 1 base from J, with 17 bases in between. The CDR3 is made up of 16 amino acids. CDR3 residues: CASSSSRGIWSYEQYF. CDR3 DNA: TGCGCCAGCAGCTCGAGCAGGGGAATTTGGTCCTACGAGCAGTACTTC.

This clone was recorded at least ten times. In DNA, the CDR3 is TGTGCCAGCAGCTTATTGTCAGGGGATCAGCAGCCCCAGCATTTT. Amino acid sequence: CASSLLSGDQQPQHF. The genes are TRBV7-2 and TRBJ1-5; maybe TRBD1 (6 bases). Deletions cut 2 bases from V and 7 bases from J, with 15 bases between. Per the germline V gene, CDR1 is SGHTA and CDR2 is FQGNSA. The CDR3 is made up of 15 amino acids.

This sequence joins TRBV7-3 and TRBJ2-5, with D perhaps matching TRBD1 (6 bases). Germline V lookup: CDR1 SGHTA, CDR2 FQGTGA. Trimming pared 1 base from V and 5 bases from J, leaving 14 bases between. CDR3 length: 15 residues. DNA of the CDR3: TGTGCCAGCAGCTTAAGAGGACAGATCAGGGAGACCCAGTACTTC. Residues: CASSLRGQIRETQYF.

In DNA form, the CDR3 reads TGCGCCAGCAGCTTGGCCTCAGGGCCAGGGGGCTCCGAGCAGTACTTC. This translates into CASSLASGPGGSEQYF. The chain has TRBV5-1 and TRBJ2-7, with 8 bases that match TRBD1. V lost 0 bases and J lost 6; bases outside the gene matches: 11. The length of the CDR3 is 16 residues. The germline V gene encodes CDR1 SGHRS and CDR2 YFSETQ.

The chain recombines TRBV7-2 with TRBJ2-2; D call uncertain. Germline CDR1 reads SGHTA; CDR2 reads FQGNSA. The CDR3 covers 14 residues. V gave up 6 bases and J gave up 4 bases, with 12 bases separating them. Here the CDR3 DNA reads TGTGCCAGCAGTCCTAACCCCCTCACCGGGGAGCTGTTTTTT. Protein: CASSPNPLTGELFF.

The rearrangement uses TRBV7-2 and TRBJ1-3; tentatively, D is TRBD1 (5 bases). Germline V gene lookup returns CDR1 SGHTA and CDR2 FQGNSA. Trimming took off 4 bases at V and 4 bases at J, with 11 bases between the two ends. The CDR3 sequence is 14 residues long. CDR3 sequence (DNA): TGTGCCAGCAGCTCTGCGGGGGGGGGAAACACCATATATTTT. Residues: CASSSAGGGNTIYF.

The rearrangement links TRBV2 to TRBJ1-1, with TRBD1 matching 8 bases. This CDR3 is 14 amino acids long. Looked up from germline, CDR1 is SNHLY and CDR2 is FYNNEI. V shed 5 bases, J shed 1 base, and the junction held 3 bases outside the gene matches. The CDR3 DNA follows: TGTGCCAGCAGTAGAGGACAGGGGAACACTGAAGCTTTCTTT. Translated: CASSRGQGNTEAFF. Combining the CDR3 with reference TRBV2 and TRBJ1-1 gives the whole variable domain EPEVTQTPSHQVTQMGQEVILRCVPISNHLYFYWYRQILGQKVEFLVSFYNNEISEKSEIFDDQFSVERPDGSNFTLKIRSTKLEDSAMYFCASSRGQGNTEAFFGQGTRLTVV.

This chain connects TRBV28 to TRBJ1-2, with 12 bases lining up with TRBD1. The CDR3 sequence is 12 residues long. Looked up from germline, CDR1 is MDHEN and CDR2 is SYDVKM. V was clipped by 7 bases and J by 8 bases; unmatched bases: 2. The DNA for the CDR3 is TGTGCCAGCATCGGGACAGGGGGCGGCTACACCTTC. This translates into CASIGTGGGYTF.

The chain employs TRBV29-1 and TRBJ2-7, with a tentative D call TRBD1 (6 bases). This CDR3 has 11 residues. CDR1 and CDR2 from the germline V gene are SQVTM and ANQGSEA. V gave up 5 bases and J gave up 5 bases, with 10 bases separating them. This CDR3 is CSVRTVDEQYF. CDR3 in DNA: TGCAGCGTTAGGACAGTCGACGAGCAGTACTTC.

CDR3 amino acids: CAWSDSFQETQYF. The CDR3 nucleotides read TGTGCCTGGAGTGACAGCTTCCAAGAGACCCAGTACTTC. The chain combines TRBV30 with TRBJ2-5; no reliable D call. V lost 1 base, J lost 1 base, and 7 bases lay in between. The germline V gene has CDR1 GTSNPN and CDR2 SVGIG (reference sequence). The CDR3 has 13 amino acids.

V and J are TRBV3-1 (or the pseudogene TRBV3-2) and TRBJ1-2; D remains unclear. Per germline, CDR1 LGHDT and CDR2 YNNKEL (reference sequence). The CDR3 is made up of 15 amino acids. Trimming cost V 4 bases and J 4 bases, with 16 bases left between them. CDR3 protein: CASSPAGREGYGYTF. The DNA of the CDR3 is TGTGCCAGCAGCCCCGCCGGGAGGGAAGGCTATGGCTACACCTTC.

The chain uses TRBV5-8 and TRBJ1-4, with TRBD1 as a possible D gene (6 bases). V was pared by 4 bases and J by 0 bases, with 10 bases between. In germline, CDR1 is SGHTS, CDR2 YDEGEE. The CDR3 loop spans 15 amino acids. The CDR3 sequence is CASSLRQATNEKLFF. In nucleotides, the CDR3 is TGTGCCAGCAGCCTGAGACAGGCAACTAATGAAAAACTGTTTTTT.

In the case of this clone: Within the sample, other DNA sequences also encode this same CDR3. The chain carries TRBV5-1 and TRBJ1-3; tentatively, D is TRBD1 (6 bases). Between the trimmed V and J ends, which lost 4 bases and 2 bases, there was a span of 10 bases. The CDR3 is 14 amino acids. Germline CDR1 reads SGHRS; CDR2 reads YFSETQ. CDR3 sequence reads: CASSVQGAGNTIYF. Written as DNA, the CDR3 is TGCGCCAGCAGCGTACAGGGAGCTGGAAACACCATATATTTT.

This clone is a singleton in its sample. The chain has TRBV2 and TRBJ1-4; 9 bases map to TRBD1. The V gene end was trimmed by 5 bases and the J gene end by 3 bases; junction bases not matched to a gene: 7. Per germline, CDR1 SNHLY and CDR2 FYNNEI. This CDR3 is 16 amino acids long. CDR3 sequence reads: CASSWDRVGSNEKLFF. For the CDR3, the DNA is TGTGCCAGCAGTTGGGACAGGGTAGGATCTAATGAAAAACTGTTTTTT.